Here is one T cell receptor beta chain with its context. This record comes from a study of T cell responses to AZD1222 COVID-19 vaccine. Unmatched junction bases numbered 10, after V lost 7 bases and J lost 4 bases. In germline, CDR1 is MDHEN, CDR2 SYDVKM. The CDR3 extends over 17 amino acids. Method: immunoSEQ multiplex PCR; TCRdb's copy keeps in-frame clones and lacks some. Here the sample spans 120,000 to 150,000 clones, approximately 90% being singletons. V and J are TRBV28 and TRBJ2-6; TRBD2 agrees at 10 bases. This TCR was recovered from an adult who received the AZD1222 COVID-19 vaccine. The input for sequencing was peripheral blood, taken 28 days after the second AZD1222 dose. The CDR3 nucleotides read TGTGCCAGCACCGGGACTAGCGCGAACGCCGGGGCCAACGTCCTGACTTTC. Protein product: CASTGTSANAGANVLTF.